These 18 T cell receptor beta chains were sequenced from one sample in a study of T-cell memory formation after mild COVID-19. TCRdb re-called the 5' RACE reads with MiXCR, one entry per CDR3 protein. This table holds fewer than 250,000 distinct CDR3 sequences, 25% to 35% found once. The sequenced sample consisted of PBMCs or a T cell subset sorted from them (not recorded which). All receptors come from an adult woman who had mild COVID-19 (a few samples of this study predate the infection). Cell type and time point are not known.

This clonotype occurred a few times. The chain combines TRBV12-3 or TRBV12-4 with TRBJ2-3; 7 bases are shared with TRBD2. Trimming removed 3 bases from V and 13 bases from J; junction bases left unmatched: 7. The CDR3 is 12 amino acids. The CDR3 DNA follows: TGTGCCAGCAGTTTTTCGGGGGGACGTGAGTATTTT. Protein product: CASSFSGGREYF.

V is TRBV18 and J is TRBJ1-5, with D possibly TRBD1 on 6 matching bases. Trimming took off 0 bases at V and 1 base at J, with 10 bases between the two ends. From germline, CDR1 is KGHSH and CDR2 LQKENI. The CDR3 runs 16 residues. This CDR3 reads CASSPPPGESNQPQHF. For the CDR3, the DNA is TGTGCCAGCTCACCACCGCCAGGGGAAAGCAATCAGCCCCAGCATTTT.

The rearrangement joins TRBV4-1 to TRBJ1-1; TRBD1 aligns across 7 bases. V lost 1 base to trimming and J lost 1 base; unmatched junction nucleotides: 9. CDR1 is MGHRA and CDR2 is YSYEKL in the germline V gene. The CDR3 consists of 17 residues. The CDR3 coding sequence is TGCGCCAGCAGCCAAGTCGGACAGGCTTGGGCGAACACTGAAGCTTTCTTT. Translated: CASSQVGQAWANTEAFF.

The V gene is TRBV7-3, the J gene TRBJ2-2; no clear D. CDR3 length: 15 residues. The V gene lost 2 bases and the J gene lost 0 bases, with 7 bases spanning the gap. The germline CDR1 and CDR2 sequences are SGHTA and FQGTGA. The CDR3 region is CASSLDGANTGELFF. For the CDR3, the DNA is TGTGCCAGCAGCTTAGACGGTGCGAACACCGGGGAGCTGTTTTTT.

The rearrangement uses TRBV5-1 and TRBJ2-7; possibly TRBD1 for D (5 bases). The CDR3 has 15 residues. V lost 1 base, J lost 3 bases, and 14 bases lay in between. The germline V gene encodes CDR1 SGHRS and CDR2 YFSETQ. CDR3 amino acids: CASSLLGAENYEQYF. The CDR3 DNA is TGCGCCAGCAGCTTGTTAGGGGCCGAGAACTACGAGCAGTACTTC.

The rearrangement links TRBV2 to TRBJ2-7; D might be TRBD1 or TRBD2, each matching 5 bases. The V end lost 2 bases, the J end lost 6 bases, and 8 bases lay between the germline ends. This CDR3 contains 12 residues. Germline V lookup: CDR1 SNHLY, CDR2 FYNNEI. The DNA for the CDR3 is TGTGCCAGCAGTGAAATGAGGGGCGAGCAGTACTTC. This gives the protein CASSEMRGEQYF. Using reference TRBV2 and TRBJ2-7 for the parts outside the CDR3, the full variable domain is EPEVTQTPSHQVTQMGQEVILRCVPISNHLYFYWYRQILGQKVEFLVSFYNNEISEKSEIFDDQFSVERPDGSNFTLKIRSTKLEDSAMYFCASSEMRGEQYFGPGTRLTVT.

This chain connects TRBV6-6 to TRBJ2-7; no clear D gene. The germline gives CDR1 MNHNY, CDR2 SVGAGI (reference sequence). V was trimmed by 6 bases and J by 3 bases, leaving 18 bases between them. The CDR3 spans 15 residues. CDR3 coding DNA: TGTGCCAGCAGCCTTACCCGGACCGGATACTACGAGCAGTACTTC. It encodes CASSLTRTGYYEQYF.

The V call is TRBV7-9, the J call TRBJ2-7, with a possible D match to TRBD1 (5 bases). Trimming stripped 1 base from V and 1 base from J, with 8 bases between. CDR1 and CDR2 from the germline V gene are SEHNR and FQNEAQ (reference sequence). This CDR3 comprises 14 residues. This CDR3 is CASSLGTWSYEQYF. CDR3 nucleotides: TGTGCCAGCAGCTTAGGGACATGGTCCTACGAGCAGTACTTC.

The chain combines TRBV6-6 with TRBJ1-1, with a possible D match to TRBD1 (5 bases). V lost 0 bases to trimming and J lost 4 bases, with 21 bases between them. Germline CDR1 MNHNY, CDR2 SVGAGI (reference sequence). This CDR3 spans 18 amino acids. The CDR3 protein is CASSYSRRGRGVGTEAFF. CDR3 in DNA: TGTGCCAGCAGTTACTCGCGAAGGGGTCGAGGGGTGGGCACTGAAGCTTTCTTT.

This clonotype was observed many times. CDR3 sequence reads: CASSLGWANQPQHF. Here the CDR3 DNA reads TGTGCCAGCAGTTTAGGCTGGGCCAATCAGCCCCAGCATTTT. The chain recombines TRBV27 with TRBJ1-5; D is unclear. The CDR3 has 14 amino acids. The germline V and J ends were trimmed by 2 bases and 3 bases, with 8 bases remaining between them. CDR1 and CDR2 (germline): MNHEY, SMNVEV (reference sequence).

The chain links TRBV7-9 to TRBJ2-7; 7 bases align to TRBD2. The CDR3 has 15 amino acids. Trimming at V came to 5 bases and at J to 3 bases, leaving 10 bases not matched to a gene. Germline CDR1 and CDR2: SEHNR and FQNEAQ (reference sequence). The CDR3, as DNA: TGTGCCAGCAGCCGCAGTAGCGGGCCGATCTACGAGCAGTACTTC. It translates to CASSRSSGPIYEQYF.

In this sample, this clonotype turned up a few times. The CDR3 here is CSARDYRRLNTEAFF. The CDR3 DNA follows: TGCAGTGCTAGAGATTACCGGAGATTGAACACTGAAGCTTTCTTT. The chain employs TRBV20-1 and TRBJ1-1; D gene unclear. The V gene's germline CDR1 is DFQATT and CDR2 SNEGSKA (reference sequence). V shed 0 bases and J shed 0 bases, with 11 bases lying between them. There are 15 residues in the CDR3.

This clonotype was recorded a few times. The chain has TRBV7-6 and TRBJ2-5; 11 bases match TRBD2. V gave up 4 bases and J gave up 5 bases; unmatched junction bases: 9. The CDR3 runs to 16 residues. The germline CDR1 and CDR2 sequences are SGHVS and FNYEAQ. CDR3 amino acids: CASSSPTSGVVETQYF. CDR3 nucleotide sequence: TGTGCCAGCAGCTCCCCGACTAGCGGGGTAGTTGAGACCCAGTACTTC. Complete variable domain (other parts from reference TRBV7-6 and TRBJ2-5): GAGVSQSPRYKVTKRGQDVALRCDPISGHVSLYWYRQALGQGPEFLTYFNYEAQQDKSGLPNDRFSAERPEGSISTLTIQRTEQRDSAMYRCASSSPTSGVVETQYFGPGTRLLVL.

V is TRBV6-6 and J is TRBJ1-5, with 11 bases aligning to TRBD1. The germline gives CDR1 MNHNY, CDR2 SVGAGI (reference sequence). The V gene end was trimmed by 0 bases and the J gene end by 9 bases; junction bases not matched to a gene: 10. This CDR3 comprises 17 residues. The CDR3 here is CASSYSPGTGGIRPQHF. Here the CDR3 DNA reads TGTGCCAGCAGTTACTCCCCGGGGACAGGGGGTATCCGGCCCCAGCATTTT.

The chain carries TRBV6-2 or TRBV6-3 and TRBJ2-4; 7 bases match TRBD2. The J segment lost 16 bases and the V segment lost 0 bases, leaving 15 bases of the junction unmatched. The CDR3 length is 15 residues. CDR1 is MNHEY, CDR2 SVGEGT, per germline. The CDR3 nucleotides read TGTGCCAGCAGTTACTCGGTGTCTAGCGGTTCCAGTTATTACTTC. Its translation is CASSYSVSSGSSYYF.

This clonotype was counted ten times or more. The CDR3 spells CSARDAGSGDLNTGELFF. The DNA of the CDR3 is TGCAGTGCTAGGGACGCGGGGAGCGGGGATTTAAACACCGGGGAGCTGTTTTTT. This chain joins TRBV20-1 and TRBJ2-2; 7 bases match TRBD2. This CDR3 has 18 amino acids. The V and J ends lost 3 bases and 2 bases, in that order; junction bases with no gene match: 15. CDR1 and CDR2 (germline): DFQATT, SNEGSKA (reference sequence).

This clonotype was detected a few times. The CDR3 DNA reads TGCGCCAGCAGCTTGTCGTGGGTACCAGATACGCAGTATTTT. Translation: CASSLSWVPDTQYF. The V call is TRBV5-1, the J call TRBJ2-3; unclear D gene. The CDR3 runs to 14 residues. Per germline, CDR1 SGHRS and CDR2 YFSETQ. The germline V and J ends were trimmed by 1 base and 4 bases, with 10 bases remaining between them.

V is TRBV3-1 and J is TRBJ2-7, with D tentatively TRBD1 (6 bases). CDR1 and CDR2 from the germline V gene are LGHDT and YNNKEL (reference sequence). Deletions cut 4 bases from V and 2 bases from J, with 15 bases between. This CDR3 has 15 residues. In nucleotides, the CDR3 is TGTGCCAGCAGCCCCGACAGGTACAGCGCCTACGAGCAGTACTTC. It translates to CASSPDRYSAYEQYF.